The next 18 T cell receptor beta chains were all read from a single sample in a study of glioma-infiltrating T cells after dendritic cell vaccination. Stated time point: after dendritic cell vaccination, including at tumor progression/relapse. Repertoires were generated with immunoSEQ multiplex PCR, while TCRdb's copy carries only in-frame clones and drops some. The sample yields over 80,000 clones, approximately 78% seen once. Specimen: blood, collected after dendritic cell vaccination. The source is a human donor with glioblastoma.

The chain uses TRBV15 and TRBJ2-7; the D is unclear. The CDR3 covers 15 residues. CDR1 is LNHNV, CDR2 YYDKDF, per germline (reference sequence). Trimming took off 4 bases at V and 7 bases at J, with 20 bases between the two ends. The CDR3 region has the DNA TGTGCCACCAGCACCGAAGGAGCATGGATACATGAGCAGTACTTC. Translation gives CATSTEGAWIHEQYF.

The J gene is TRBJ1-1, the V gene TRBV10-2, with 7 bases fitting TRBD1. Germline V CDR1 and CDR2: WSHSY, SAAADI. The CDR3 extends over 13 amino acids. Losses at the gene ends were 8 bases for V and 0 bases for J; bases not matched to a gene: 3. Here the CDR3 DNA reads TGCGCCAGCGCGGGACAGATGAACACTGAAGCTTTCTTT. It encodes CASAGQMNTEAFF.

This clone was detected only once. This chain joins TRBV29-1 and TRBJ2-3; D might be TRBD1 (5 bases). The CDR3 length is 14 residues. The germline V gene has CDR1 SQVTM and CDR2 ANQGSEA. The V end lost 1 base, the J end lost 3 bases, and 11 bases lay between the germline ends. In nucleotides, the CDR3 is TGCAGCGTTGAAGTGGCAGGGCGGACAGATACGCAGTATTTT. Protein: CSVEVAGRTDTQYF.

The genes are TRBV15 and TRBJ1-5, with D perhaps matching TRBD1 (6 bases). From germline, CDR1 is LNHNV and CDR2 YYDKDF (reference sequence). The CDR3 has 17 residues. The germline V and J ends were trimmed by 5 bases and 5 bases, with 22 bases remaining between them. CDR3 protein: CATSGAYREDGYQPQHF. CDR3 nucleotide sequence: TGTGCCACCAGCGGGGCCTACAGGGAAGATGGATATCAGCCCCAGCATTTT.

The chain recombines TRBV14 with TRBJ2-7; TRBD1 might be the D (7 bases). The CDR3 is made up of 17 amino acids. Germline-derived CDR1 and CDR2 are SGHDN and FVKESK. V shed 4 bases and J shed 3 bases, with 22 bases lying between them. CDR3 amino acids: CASSPGRGQTNHYEQYV. In DNA, the CDR3 is TGTGCCAGCAGCCCCGGGCGGGGACAGACCAACCACTACGAGCAGTACGTC.

V usage is TRBV7-9 and J usage is TRBJ2-3; 9 nucleotides agree with TRBD1. V lost 1 base to trimming and J lost 15 bases; unmatched junction nucleotides: 5. This CDR3 contains 12 residues. Germline values: CDR1 SEHNR, CDR2 FQNEAQ (reference sequence). The CDR3 sequence is CASSLGDRVVYF. The CDR3 DNA reads as TGTGCCAGCAGCTTAGGGGACAGGGTCGTATATTTT.

V gene TRBV5-1 combines with J gene TRBJ1-5; tentatively, D is TRBD1 (6 bases). CDR1 is SGHRS, CDR2 YFSETQ, per germline. The CDR3 covers 17 residues. Deletions cut 3 bases from V and 1 base from J, with 17 bases between. The CDR3 loop is CASSYYPLDRSNQPQHF. The CDR3, as DNA: TGCGCCAGCAGCTATTATCCTCTGGACAGAAGCAATCAGCCCCAGCATTTT.

This clone has ten or more counts. The genes are TRBV7-6 and TRBJ2-7, with a possible D match to TRBD2 (6 bases). The CDR3 runs 15 residues. From germline, CDR1 is SGHVS and CDR2 FNYEAQ. V lost 0 bases to trimming and J lost 2 bases, with 11 bases between them. The CDR3 spells CASSLAQAGPYEQYF. CDR3 nucleotide sequence: TGTGCCAGCAGCTTAGCGCAGGCGGGACCCTACGAGCAGTACTTC.

This sequence joins TRBV29-1 and TRBJ1-3, with D unclear. This CDR3 contains 12 residues. Germline V gives CDR1 SQVTM, CDR2 ANQGSEA. Trimming shortened V by 4 bases and J by 0 bases, and 4 bases separated the two germline ends. CDR3 DNA: TGCAGCGTTGCCTACTCTGGAAACACCATATATTTT. Translated: CSVAYSGNTIYF. The complete variable domain, with remaining parts taken from reference TRBV29-1 and TRBJ1-3, reads SAVISQKPSRDICQRGTSLTIQCQVDSQVTMMFWYRQQPGQSLTLIATANQGSEATYESGFVIDKFPISRPNLTFSTLTVSNMSPEDSSIYLCSVAYSGNTIYFGEGSWLTVV.

On this clone: The junction departs from germline at one end; a sequencing error may be responsible. Here the CDR3 DNA reads TGCGCGATAGCGGAGGGACGCACAGATACGCAGTATTTT. Protein: CAIAEGRTDTQYF. The V and J genes are TRBV7-6 and TRBJ2-3, with D tentatively TRBD2 (6 bases). The CDR3 runs to 13 residues. The germline V gene encodes CDR1 SGHVS and CDR2 FNYEAQ. Together with reference TRBV7-6 and TRBJ2-3, the CDR3 gives the full variable domain: GAGVSQSPRYKVTKRGQDVALRCDPISGHVSLYWYRQALGQGPEFLTYFNYEAQQDKSGLPNDRFSAERPEGSISTLTIQRTEQRDSAMYRCAIAEGRTDTQYFGPGTRLTVL.

The V gene is TRBV5-1, the J gene TRBJ2-1, with TRBD2 matching over 8 bases. V trimming: 4 bases; J trimming: 8 bases; junction bases outside the gene matches: 8. This CDR3 region has 14 residues. CDR1 and CDR2 (germline): SGHRS, YFSETQ. As DNA, the CDR3 is TGCGCCAGCAGCCCGCAGCGGGAGATGCATGAGCAGTTCTTC. Translated, it gives CASSPQREMHEQFF.

This clone has only a few counts. V and J are TRBV7-2 and TRBJ2-2; D possibly corresponds to TRBD1 (5 bases). Trimming left V 3 bases short and J 6 bases short, with 17 bases between. CDR1 is SGHTA, CDR2 FQGNSA, per germline. This CDR3 contains 16 residues. The CDR3 sequence: CASSFGHDRLSGELFF. CDR3 DNA: TGTGCCAGCAGCTTTGGACACGACAGACTGTCCGGGGAGCTGTTTTTT. The entire variable domain, with the rest obtained from reference TRBV7-2 and TRBJ2-2, is as follows: GAGVSQSPSNKVTEKGKDVELRCDPISGHTALYWYRQSLGQGLEFLIYFQGNSAPDKSGLPSDRFSAERTGGSVSTLTIQRTQQEDSAVYLCASSFGHDRLSGELFFGEGSRLTVL.

This clone showed up just a few times. The V call is TRBV6-6, the J call TRBJ2-3, with unresolved D. V was pared by 5 bases and J by 8 bases, with 8 bases between. This CDR3 region has 11 residues. Germline CDR1 is MNHNY and CDR2 is SVGAGI (reference sequence). The CDR3 loop reads CASSDMRTQYF. The CDR3, as DNA: TGTGCCAGCAGTGACATGCGTACGCAGTATTTT.

The rearrangement uses TRBV6-1 and TRBJ2-3; TRBD1 aligns across 8 bases. The CDR3 consists of 15 residues. Germline V gene data show CDR1 as MNHNS and CDR2 as SASEGT. V lost 6 bases, J lost 5 bases, and 10 bases stayed unmatched. The CDR3 loop is CASRIQGAFGDTQYF. The CDR3 coding sequence is TGTGCCAGCAGAATTCAGGGGGCTTTTGGAGATACGCAGTATTTT.

CDR3 nucleotide sequence: TGTGCCAGCAGCTTAGGGGTAGGGGGCCGCATGAACACTGAAGCTTTCTTT. This encodes CASSLGVGGRMNTEAFF. The chain joins TRBV7-9 to TRBJ1-1, with 7 bases matching TRBD1. The germline CDR1 and CDR2 sequences are SEHNR and FQNEAQ (reference sequence). The ends lost 1 base at V and 0 bases at J; junction bases unmatched: 8. This CDR3 has 17 amino acids. The variable domain in full, completed from reference TRBV7-9 and TRBJ1-1, reads DTGVSQNPRHKITKRGQNVTFRCDPISEHNRLYWYRQTLGQGPEFLTYFQNEAQLEKSRLLSDRFSAERPKGSFSTLEIQRTEQGDSAMYLCASSLGVGGRMNTEAFFGQGTRLTVV.

The V gene is TRBV6-6, the J gene TRBJ2-1; 12 positions agree with TRBD1. The V gene end was trimmed by 4 bases and the J gene end by 7 bases; junction bases not matched to a gene: 5. The CDR3 is made up of 15 amino acids. Germline-derived CDR1 and CDR2 are MNHNY and SVGAGI (reference sequence). The CDR3 reads CASSWGQGARNEQFF. The CDR3 region has the DNA TGTGCCAGCAGTTGGGGACAGGGGGCTCGTAATGAGCAGTTCTTC.

The gene calls are TRBV18 and TRBJ2-1; D might be TRBD1 (5 bases). Per the germline V gene, CDR1 is KGHSH and CDR2 is LQKENI. There are 13 residues in the CDR3. Trimming removed 4 bases from V and 5 bases from J, with 9 bases in between. CDR3 bases: TGTGCCAGCTCACGAGACAGCCACAATGAGCAGTTCTTC. It encodes CASSRDSHNEQFF.

V is TRBV11-2 and J is TRBJ2-7; TRBD1 aligns across 10 bases. The junction had 6 bases not matched to a gene; V was cut back by 4 bases and J by 6 bases. CDR3 length: 14 residues. Germline V gene lookup returns CDR1 SGHAT and CDR2 FQNNGV. The CDR3 sequence is CASSSDRGRAEQYV. CDR3 nucleotide sequence: TGTGCCAGCAGCTCAGACAGGGGGCGAGCCGAGCAGTACGTC.